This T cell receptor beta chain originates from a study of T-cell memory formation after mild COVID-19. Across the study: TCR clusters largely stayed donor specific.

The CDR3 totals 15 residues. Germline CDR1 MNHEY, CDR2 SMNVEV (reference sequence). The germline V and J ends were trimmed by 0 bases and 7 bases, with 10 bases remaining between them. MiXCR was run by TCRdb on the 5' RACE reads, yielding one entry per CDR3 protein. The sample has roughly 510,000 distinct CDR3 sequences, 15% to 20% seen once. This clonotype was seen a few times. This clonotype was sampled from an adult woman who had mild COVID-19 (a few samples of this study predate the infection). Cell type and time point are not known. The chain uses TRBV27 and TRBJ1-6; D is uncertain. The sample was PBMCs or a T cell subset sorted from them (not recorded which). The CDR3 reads CASSLSSSGNSPLHF. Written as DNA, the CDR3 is TGTGCCAGCAGTTTATCGTCTTCGGGGAATTCACCCCTCCACTTT.